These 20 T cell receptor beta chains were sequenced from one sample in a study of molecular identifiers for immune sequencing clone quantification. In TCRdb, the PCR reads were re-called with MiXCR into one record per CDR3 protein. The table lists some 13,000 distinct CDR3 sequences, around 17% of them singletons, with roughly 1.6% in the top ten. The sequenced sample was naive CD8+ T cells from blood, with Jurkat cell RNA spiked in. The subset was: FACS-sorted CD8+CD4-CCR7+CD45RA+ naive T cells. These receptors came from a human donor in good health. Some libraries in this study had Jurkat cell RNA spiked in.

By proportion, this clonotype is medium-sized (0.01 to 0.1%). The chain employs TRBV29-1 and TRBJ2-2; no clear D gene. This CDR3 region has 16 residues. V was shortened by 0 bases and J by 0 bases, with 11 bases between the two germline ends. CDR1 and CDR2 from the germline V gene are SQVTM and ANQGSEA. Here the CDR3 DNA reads TGCAGCGTTGAAGATGACAACTACTCGAACACCGGGGAGCTGTTTTTT. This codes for CSVEDDNYSNTGELFF.

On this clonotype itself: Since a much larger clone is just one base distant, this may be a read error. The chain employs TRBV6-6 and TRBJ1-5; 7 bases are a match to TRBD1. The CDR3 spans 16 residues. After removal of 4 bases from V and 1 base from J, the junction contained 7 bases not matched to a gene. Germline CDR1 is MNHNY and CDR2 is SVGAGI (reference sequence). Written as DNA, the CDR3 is TGTGCCAGCAGTTGCAAAGGACAGGTGAGCAATCAGCCCCAGCATTTT. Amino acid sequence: CASSCKGQVSNQPQHF.

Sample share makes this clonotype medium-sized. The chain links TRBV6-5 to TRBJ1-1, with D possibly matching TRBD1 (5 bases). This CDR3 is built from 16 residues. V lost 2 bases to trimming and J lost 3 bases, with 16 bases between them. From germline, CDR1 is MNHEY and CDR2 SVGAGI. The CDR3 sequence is CASSYGAGKRYTEAFF. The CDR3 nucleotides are TGTGCCAGCAGTTACGGAGCAGGGAAACGGTACACTGAAGCTTTCTTT.

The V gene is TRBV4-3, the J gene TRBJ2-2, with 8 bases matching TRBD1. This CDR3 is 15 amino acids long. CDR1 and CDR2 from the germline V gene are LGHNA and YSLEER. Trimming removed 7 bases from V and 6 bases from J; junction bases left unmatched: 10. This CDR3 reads CASIPMTGDAGELFF. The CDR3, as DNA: TGCGCCAGCATCCCAATGACAGGGGATGCCGGGGAGCTGTTTTTT.

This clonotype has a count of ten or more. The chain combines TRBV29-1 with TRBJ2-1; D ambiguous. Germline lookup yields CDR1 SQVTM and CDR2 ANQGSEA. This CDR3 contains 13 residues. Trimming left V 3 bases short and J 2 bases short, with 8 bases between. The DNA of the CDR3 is TGCAGCGTTGACGCCGGTACCTACAATGAGCAGTTCTTC. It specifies CSVDAGTYNEQFF.

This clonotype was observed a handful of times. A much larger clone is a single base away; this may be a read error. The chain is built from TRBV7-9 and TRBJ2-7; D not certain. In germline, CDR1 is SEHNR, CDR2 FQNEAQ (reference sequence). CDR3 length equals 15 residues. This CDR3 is CASSFKERLAYEQHF. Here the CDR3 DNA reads TGTGCCAGCAGCTTCAAGGAGAGGCTGGCCTACGAGCAGCACTTC.

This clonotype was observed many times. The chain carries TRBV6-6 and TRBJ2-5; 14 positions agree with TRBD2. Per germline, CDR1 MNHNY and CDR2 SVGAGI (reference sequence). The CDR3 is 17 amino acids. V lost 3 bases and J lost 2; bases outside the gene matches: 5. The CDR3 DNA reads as TGTGCCAGCAGTTATCTCAGGACTAGCGGGGGGCAAGAGACCCAGTACTTC. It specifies CASSYLRTSGGQETQYF.

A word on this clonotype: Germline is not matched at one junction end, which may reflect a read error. The CDR3 loop reads CASKRDTGTRMNGQFF. The CDR3 coding sequence is TGTGCCAGCAAACGGGACACCGGGACTAGAATGAATGGGCAGTTCTTC. This rearrangement joins TRBV6-5 to TRBJ2-1, with 8 bases fitting TRBD2. CDR1 and CDR2 (germline): MNHEY, SVGAGI. CDR3 size: 16 residues.

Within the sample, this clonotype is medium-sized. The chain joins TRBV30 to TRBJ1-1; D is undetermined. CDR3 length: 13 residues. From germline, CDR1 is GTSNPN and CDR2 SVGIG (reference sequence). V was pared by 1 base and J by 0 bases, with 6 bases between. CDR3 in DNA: TGTGCCTGGAGTGCTCTGATGAACACTGAAGCTTTCTTT. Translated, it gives CAWSALMNTEAFF.

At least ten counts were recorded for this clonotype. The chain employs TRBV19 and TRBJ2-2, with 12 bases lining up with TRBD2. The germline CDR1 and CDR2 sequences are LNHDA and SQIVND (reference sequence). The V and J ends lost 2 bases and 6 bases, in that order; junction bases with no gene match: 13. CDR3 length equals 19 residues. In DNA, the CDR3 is TGTGCCAGTAGTATAACACCTGGACTAGCGGGATTCGGCCCCGGGGAGCTGTTTTTT. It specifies CASSITPGLAGFGPGELFF.

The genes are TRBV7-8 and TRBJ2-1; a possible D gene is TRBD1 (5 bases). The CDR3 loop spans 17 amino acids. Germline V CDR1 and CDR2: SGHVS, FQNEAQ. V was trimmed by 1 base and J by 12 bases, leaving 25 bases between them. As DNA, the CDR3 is TGTGCCAGCAGCTTAGTGTTTGGAAGGGGCCTGGGGTATAGGCAGTTCTTC. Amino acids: CASSLVFGRGLGYRQFF.

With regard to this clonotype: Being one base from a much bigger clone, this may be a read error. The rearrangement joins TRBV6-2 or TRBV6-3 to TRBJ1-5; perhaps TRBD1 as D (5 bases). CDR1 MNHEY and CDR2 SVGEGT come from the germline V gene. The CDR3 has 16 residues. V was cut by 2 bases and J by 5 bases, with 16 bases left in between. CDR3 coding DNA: TGTGCCAGCAGTTACGGCGGGTGGCAGGGCGATCAGCCCCAGCATTTT. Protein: CASSYGGWQGDQPQHF.

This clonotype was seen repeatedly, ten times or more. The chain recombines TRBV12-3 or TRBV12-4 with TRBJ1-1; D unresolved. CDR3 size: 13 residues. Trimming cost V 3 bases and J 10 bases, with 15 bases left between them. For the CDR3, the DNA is TGTGCCAGCAGTTTTACAGTTACGAACGTAGCTTTCTTT. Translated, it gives CASSFTVTNVAFF.

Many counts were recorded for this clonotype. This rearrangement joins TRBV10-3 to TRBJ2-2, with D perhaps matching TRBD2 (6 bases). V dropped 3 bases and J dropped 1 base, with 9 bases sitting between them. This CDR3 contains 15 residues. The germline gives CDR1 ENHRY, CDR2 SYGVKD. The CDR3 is CAISEPGLNTGELFF. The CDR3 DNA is TGTGCCATCAGTGAACCGGGACTGAACACCGGGGAGCTGTTTTTT.

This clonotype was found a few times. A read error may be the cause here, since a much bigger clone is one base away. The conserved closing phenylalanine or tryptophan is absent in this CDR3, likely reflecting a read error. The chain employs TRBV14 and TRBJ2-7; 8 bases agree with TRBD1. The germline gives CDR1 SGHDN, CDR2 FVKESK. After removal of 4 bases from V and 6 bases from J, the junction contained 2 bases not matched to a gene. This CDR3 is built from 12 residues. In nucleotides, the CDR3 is TGTGCCAGCAGCCCTACAGGGGGCGAGCAGTACTCC. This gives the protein CASSPTGGEQYS.

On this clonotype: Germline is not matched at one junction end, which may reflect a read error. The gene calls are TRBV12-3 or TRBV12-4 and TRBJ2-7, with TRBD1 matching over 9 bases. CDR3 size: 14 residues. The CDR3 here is CASSPGQGPYERYF. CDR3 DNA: TGTGCCAGCAGTCCGGGACAGGGTCCCTACGAGCGGTACTTC.

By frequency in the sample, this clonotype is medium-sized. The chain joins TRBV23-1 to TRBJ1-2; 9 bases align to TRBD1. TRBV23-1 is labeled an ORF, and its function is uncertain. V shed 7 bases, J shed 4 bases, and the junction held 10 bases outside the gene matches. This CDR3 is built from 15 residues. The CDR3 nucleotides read TGCGCCAGCAAAGACAGGGGGGCAGGGCTCTATGGCTACACCTTC. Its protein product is CASKDRGAGLYGYTF.

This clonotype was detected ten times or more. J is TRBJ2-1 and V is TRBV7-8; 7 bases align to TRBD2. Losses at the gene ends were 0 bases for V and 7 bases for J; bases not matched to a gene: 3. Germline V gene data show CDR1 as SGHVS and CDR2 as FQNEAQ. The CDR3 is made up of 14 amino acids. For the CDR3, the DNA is TGTGCCAGCAGCTTAGCCCCCGGGGGGAATGAGCAGTTCTTC. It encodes CASSLAPGGNEQFF.

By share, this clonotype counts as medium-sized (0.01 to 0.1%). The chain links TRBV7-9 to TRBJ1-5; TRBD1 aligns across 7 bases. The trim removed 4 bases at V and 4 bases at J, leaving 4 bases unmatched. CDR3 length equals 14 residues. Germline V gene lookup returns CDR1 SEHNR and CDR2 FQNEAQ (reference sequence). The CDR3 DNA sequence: TGTGCCAGCAGCTCCCGGGACAGTAATCAGCCCCAGCATTTT. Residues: CASSSRDSNQPQHF.

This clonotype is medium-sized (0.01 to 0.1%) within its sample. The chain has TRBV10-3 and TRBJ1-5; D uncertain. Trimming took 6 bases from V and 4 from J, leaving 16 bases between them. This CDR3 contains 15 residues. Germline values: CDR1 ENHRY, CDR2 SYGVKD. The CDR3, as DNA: TGTGCCATCAGCTCGGACGGCGGCGGGAATCAGCCCCAGCATTTT. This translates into CAISSDGGGNQPQHF.